This T cell receptor beta chain was profiled in a study of T cell changes during pregnancy in multiple sclerosis. Using immunoSEQ multiplex PCR, the repertoire was profiled, and TCRdb retains in-frame clones only, with some absent. The sample lists tens of thousands of clones; approximately 90% were seen once. Germline CDR1 is SGHRS and CDR2 is YFSETQ. V was shortened by 3 bases and J by 4 bases, with 11 bases between the two germline ends. This CDR3 region has 13 residues. This chain joins TRBV5-1 and TRBJ2-7, with a weak D call TRBD1 (5 bases). The sequences come from CD8+ T cells from peripheral blood mononuclear cells, collected in the second trimester of pregnancy. The TCR comes from a female donor in good health, enrolled as a control in a pregnancy study. As DNA, the CDR3 is TGCGCCAGCAGCTCAGGGCAGCTGTACGAGCAGTACTTC. Its translation is CASSSGQLYEQYF.